Listed below are T cell receptor beta chains from one sample, sequenced in a study of molecular identifiers for immune sequencing clone quantification. TCRdb fed the PCR reads into MiXCR, producing one record per CDR3 protein. The sample contains some 590,000 distinct CDR3 sequences, roughly 23% of which appear only once. The sequencing sample was made of naive CD8+ T cells from blood, with Jurkat cell RNA spiked in. The source of these receptors is a human donor in good health. Some libraries in this study had Jurkat cell RNA spiked in. The CDR3 runs from the conserved cysteine through the conserved F or W. The order of the fields is D gene, V gene, J gene, clone size, CDR3 protein, CDR3 DNA. D genes are given only for firm matches. Expanded clones are given a class, and other clones once, few, many or no size at all.

TRBD1	TRBV20-1	TRBJ1-5	.	CSAQTTRTGKEPQHF	TGCAGTGCCCAGACAACAAGGACAGGGAAGGAGCCCCAGCATTTT
.	TRBV4-3	TRBJ2-7	many	CASSPALASYEQYF	TGCGCCAGCAGCCCCGCGTTGGCCTCCTACGAGCAGTACTTC
TRBD1	TRBV20-1	TRBJ1-5	many	CSARDRVAGSQPQHF	TGCAGTGCTAGGGACAGGGTTGCCGGAAGCCAGCCCCAGCATTTT
TRBD1	TRBV19	TRBJ2-7	.	CASSIALGQTYEQYF	TGTGCCAGTAGTATCGCGCTGGGACAGACCTACGAGCAGTACTTC
.	TRBV27	TRBJ2-7	.	CASSPLEGSSYEQYF	TGTGCCAGCAGTCCACTTGAGGGGAGCTCCTACGAGCAGTACTTC
.	TRBV5-1	TRBJ2-2	many	CASSSGHHNTGELFF	TGCGCCAGCAGCTCCGGACACCATAACACCGGGGAGCTGTTTTTT
.	TRBV7-8	TRBJ1-2	.	CARSFLGGGYGYTF	TGTGCCCGCAGCTTTTTGGGCGGGGGGTATGGTTACACCTTC
.	TRBV19	TRBJ1-1	.	CASSSTYTETFF	TGTGCCAGTAGTTCAACGTACACTGAAACTTTCTTT
.	TRBV19	TRBJ2-1	few	CASSIAEFGEQFF	TGTGCCAGTAGTATCGCCGAATTTGGGGAGCAGTTCTTC
.	TRBV28	TRBJ2-7	few	CASRPQGSVSYEQYF	TGTGCCAGCAGGCCCCAGGGGTCAGTCTCCTACGAGCAGTACTTC
.	TRBV5-3	TRBJ2-7	few	CASSFGGIDEQYF	TGTGCCAGCAGCTTCGGGGGCATCGACGAGCAGTACTTC
.	TRBV6-2/TRBV6-3	TRBJ2-2	.	CASSPLKTTSDAGELFF	TGTGCCAGCAGTCCTCTAAAGACGACTAGTGACGCCGGGGAGCTGTTTTTT
.	TRBV4-1	TRBJ1-1	many	CASSASLTANTEAFF	TGCGCCAGCAGCGCATCCCTGACGGCGAACACTGAAGCTTTCTTT
.	TRBV24-1	TRBJ2-1	many	CATSHRTTTYNEQFF	TGTGCCACCAGTCATAGGACTACCACTTACAATGAGCAGTTCTTC
.	TRBV13	TRBJ2-1	.	CASSTSLVHDNEQFF	TGTGCCAGCAGCACCAGTCTGGTTCACGACAATGAGCAGTTCTTC
.	TRBV30	TRBJ2-7	.	CAWRGVAASYEQYF	TGTGCCTGGAGAGGGGTGGCGGCCTCCTACGAGCAGTACTTC
TRBD2	TRBV6-2/TRBV6-3	TRBJ2-1	.	CASSYSAGLSYNEQFF	TGTGCCAGCAGTTACTCTGCGGGACTATCCTACAATGAGCAGTTCTTC
TRBD2	TRBV27	TRBJ2-7	many	CASSPVQAREQWEQYF	TGTGCCAGCAGTCCTGTCCAGGCGCGGGAGCAATGGGAGCAGTACTTC
.	TRBV6-4	TRBJ2-6	.	CASSASSRSGANVLTF	TGTGCCAGCAGTGCCTCATCCAGATCTGGGGCCAACGTCCTGACTTTC
.	TRBV20-1	TRBJ2-5	many	CSARDSRGRLQETQYF	TGCAGTGCTAGAGATTCCAGGGGTCGCCTACAAGAGACCCAGTACTTC
.	TRBV7-2	TRBJ1-1	many	CASSFYPVGTEAFF	TGTGCCAGCAGCTTCTACCCTGTAGGCACTGAAGCTTTCTTT
TRBD1	TRBV4-3	TRBJ1-5	few	CASSQATGFNQPQHF	TGCGCCAGCAGCCAGGCGACAGGGTTCAATCAGCCCCAGCATTTT
.	TRBV6-2/TRBV6-3	TRBJ1-1	many	CASSYRPLNTEAFF	TGTGCCAGCAGTTACAGACCTTTGAACACTGAAGCTTTCTTT
.	TRBV12-3/TRBV12-4	TRBJ2-3	.	CAGSLRSGITDTQYF	TGTGCCGGCAGTTTGAGGTCAGGTATTACAGATACGCAGTATTTT
TRBD2	TRBV29-1	TRBJ2-3	many	CSVELGVKAGVRTDTQYF	TGCAGCGTTGAATTGGGGGTCAAGGCGGGGGTCCGCACAGATACGCAGTATTTT
.	TRBV10-3	TRBJ2-3	.	CAISESNGGPPTQYF	TGTGCCATCAGTGAGTCGAATGGGGGGCCCCCAACGCAGTATTTT
TRBD1	TRBV7-9	TRBJ2-2	.	CASSLVLTGAVRGQSGELFF	TGTGCCAGCAGCTTAGTCCTAACAGGGGCCGTCCGAGGTCAATCCGGGGAGCTGTTTTTT
.	TRBV9	TRBJ1-4	many	CASSVEGTNEKLFF	TGTGCCAGCAGCGTAGAGGGGACTAATGAAAAACTGTTTTTT
.	TRBV7-3	TRBJ2-2	.	CASSQDSTTGELFF	TGTGCCAGCAGCCAGGACTCAACCACCGGGGAGCTGTTTTTT
TRBD2	TRBV6-5	TRBJ2-1	many	CASSYGSGAANEQFF	TGTGCCAGCAGTTACGGTAGCGGGGCGGCCAATGAGCAGTTCTTC
.	TRBV11-1	TRBJ2-3	few	CASSSGYGITDTQYF	TGTGCCAGCAGCTCCGGGTACGGGATCACAGATACGCAGTATTTT
TRBD2	TRBV29-1	TRBJ2-3	many	CSVTSGMTDTQYF	TGCAGCGTGACTAGCGGGATGACAGATACGCAGTATTTT
.	TRBV7-9	TRBJ1-6	.	CASGATRGSYNSPLHF	TGTGCCAGCGGAGCCACGAGAGGCTCCTATAATTCACCCCTCCACTTT
.	TRBV4-3	TRBJ1-3	few	CASSQDPGRLGNTIYF	TGCGCCAGCAGCCAAGATCCAGGCCGATTGGGAAACACCATATATTTT
.	TRBV29-1	TRBJ2-6	few	CSVISGGANVLTF	TGCAGCGTTATCTCTGGCGGGGCCAACGTCCTGACTTTC
TRBD2	TRBV12-3/TRBV12-4	TRBJ2-7	.	CASRAGGPHEQYF	TGTGCCAGCAGAGCGGGGGGGCCCCACGAGCAGTACTTC
.	TRBV30	TRBJ2-1	.	CAWSVAKGTELFF	.